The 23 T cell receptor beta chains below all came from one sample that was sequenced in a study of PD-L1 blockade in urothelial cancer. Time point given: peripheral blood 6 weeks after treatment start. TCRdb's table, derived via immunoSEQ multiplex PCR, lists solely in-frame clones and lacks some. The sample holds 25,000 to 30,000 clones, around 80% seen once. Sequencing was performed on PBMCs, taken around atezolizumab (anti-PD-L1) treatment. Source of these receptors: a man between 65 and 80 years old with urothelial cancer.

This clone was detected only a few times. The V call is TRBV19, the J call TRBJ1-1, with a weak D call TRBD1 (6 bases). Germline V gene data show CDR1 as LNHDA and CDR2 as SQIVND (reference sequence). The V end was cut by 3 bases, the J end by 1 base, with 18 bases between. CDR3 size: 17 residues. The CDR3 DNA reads TGTGCCAGTAGTATTAAGGGCCGCGGGGGGCGGAACACTGAAGCTTTCTTT. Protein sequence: CASSIKGRGGRNTEAFF.

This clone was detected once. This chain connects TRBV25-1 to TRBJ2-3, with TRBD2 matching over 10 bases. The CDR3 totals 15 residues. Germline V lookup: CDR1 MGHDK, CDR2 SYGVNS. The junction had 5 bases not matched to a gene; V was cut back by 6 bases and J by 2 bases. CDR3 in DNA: TGTGCCAGCAGAGTAGGACTAGCGGTCACAGATACGCAGTATTTT. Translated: CASRVGLAVTDTQYF.

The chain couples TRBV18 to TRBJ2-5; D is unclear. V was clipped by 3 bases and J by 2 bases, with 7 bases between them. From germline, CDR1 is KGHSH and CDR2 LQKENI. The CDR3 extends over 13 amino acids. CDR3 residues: CASSPMRQETQYF. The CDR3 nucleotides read TGTGCCAGCTCACCGATGCGTCAAGAGACCCAGTACTTC.

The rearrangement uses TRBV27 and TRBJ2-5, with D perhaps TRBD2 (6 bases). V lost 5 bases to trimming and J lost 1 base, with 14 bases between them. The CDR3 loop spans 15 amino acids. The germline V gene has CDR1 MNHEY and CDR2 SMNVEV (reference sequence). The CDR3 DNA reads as TGTGCCAGCAGTCTAAGCGCGGGAAGCCAAGAGACCCAGTACTTC. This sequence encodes CASSLSAGSQETQYF.

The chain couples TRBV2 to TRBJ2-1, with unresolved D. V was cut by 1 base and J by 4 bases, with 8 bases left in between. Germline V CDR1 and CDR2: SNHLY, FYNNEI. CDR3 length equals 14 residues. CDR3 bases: TGTGCCAGCAGTGAAGTAGCAGCTTACAATGAGCAGTTCTTC. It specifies CASSEVAAYNEQFF. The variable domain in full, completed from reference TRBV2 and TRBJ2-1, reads EPEVTQTPSHQVTQMGQEVILRCVPISNHLYFYWYRQILGQKVEFLVSFYNNEISEKSEIFDDQFSVERPDGSNFTLKIRSTKLEDSAMYFCASSEVAAYNEQFFGPGTRLTVL.

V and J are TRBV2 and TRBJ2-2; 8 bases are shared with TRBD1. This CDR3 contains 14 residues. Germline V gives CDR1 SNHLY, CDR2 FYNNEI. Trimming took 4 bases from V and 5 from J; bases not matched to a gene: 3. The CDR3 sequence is CASSGDRRTGELFF. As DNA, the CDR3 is TGTGCCAGCAGTGGGGACAGGAGGACCGGGGAGCTGTTTTTT.

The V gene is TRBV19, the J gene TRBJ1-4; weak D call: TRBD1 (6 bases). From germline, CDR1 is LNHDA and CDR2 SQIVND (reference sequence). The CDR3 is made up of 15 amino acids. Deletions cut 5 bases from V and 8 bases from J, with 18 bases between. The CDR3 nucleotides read TGTGCCAGTAGTCGGGTGGGGGCAAGTGGCGAAAAACTGTTTTTT. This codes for CASSRVGASGEKLFF.

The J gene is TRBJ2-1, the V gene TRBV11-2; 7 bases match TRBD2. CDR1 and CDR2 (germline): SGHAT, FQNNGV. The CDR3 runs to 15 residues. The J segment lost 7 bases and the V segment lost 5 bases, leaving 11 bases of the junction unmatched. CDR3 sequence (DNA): TGTGCCAGCAGCCCTAGCGGTCGGGGGAGGAATGAGCAGTTCTTC. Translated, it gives CASSPSGRGRNEQFF. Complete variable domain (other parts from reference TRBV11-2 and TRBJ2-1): EAGVAQSPRYKIIEKRQSVAFWCNPISGHATLYWYQQILGQGPKLLIQFQNNGVVDDSQLPKDRFSAERLKGVDSTLKIQPAKLEDSAVYLCASSPSGRGRNEQFFGPGTRLTVL.

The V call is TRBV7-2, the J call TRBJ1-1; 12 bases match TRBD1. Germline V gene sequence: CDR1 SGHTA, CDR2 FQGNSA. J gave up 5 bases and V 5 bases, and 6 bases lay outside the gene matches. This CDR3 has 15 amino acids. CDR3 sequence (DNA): TGTGCCAGCAGCGACCGGGACAGGGGGCGAACTGAAGCTTTCTTT. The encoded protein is CASSDRDRGRTEAFF.

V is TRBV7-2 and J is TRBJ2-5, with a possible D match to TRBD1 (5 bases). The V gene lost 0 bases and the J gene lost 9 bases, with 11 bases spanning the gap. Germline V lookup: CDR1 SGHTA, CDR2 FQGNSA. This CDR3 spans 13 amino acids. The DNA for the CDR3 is TGTGCCAGCAGCTTAGCGACGGCCAGGGCCCAGTACTTC. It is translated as CASSLATARAQYF.

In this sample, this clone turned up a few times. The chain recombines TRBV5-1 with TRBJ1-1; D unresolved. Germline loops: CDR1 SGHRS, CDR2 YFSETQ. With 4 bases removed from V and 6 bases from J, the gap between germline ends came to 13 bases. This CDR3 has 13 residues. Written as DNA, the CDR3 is TGCGCCAGCAGCCCGGGAGGGCAGGCTGAAGCTTTCTTT. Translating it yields CASSPGGQAEAFF.

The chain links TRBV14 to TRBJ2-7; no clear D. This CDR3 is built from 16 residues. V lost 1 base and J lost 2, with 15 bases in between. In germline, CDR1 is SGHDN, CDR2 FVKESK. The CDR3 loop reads CASSQGRLLPPYEQYF. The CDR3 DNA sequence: TGTGCCAGCAGCCAAGGGCGACTTCTCCCCCCCTACGAGCAGTACTTC.

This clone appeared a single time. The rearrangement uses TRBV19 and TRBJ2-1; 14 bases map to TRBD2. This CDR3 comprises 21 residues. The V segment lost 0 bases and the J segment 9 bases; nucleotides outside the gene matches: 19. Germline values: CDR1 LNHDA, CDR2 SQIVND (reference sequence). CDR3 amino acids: CASSIDYGDSRGLAGVREQFF. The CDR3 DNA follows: TGTGCCAGTAGTATAGATTATGGTGACAGTCGGGGACTAGCGGGAGTTCGTGAGCAGTTCTTC.

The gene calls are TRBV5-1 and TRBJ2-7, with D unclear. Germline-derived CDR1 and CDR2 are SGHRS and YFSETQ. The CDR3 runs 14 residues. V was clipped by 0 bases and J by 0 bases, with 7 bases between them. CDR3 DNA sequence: TGCGCCAGCAGCTTGGTCCCCAGCTCCTACGAGCAGTACTTC. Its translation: CASSLVPSSYEQYF.

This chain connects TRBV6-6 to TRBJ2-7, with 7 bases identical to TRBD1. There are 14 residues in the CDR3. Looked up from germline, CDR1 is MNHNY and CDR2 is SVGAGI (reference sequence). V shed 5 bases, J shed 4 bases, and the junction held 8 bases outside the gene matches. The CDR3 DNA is TGTGCCAGCAGTCGACAGGGATCTTCTTACGAGCAGTACTTC. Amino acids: CASSRQGSSYEQYF.

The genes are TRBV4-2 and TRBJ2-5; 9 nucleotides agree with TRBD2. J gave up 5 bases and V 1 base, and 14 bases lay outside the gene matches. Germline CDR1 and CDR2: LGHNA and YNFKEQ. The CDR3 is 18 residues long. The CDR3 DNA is TGTGCCAGCAGCCAAGGCCCTGGGGCTAGCGGGATCGATGAGACCCAGTACTTC. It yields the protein CASSQGPGASGIDETQYF.

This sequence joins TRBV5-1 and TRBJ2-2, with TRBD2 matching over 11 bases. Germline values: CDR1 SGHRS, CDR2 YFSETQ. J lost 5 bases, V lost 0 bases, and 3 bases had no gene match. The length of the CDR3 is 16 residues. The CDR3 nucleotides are TGCGCCAGCAGCTTGGTGGTAGCGGGAGGGACCGGGGAGCTGTTTTTT. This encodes CASSLVVAGGTGELFF.

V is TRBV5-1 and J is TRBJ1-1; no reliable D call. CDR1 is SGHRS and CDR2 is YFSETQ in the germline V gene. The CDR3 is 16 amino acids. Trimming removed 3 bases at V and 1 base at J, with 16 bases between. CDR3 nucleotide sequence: TGCGCCAGCAGCTCGCAGGTCATGGGTAAGAACACTGAAGCTTTCTTT. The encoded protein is CASSSQVMGKNTEAFF.

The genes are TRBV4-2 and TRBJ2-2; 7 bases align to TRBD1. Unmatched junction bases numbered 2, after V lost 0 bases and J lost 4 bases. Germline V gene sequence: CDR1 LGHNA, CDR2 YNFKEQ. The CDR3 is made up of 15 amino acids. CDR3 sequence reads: CASSQEGQSTGELFF. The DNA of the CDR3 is TGTGCCAGCAGCCAAGAGGGACAGAGCACCGGGGAGCTGTTTTTT.

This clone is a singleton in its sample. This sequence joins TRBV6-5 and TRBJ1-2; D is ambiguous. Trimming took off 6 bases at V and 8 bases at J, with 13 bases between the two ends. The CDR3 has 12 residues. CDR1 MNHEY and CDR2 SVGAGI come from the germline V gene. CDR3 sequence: CASSVLGSGYTF. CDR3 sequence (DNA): TGTGCCAGCAGCGTCTTGGGTAGCGGCTACACCTTC.

The CDR3 sequence: CASSKGLPSYEQYF. The DNA for the CDR3 is TGTGCCAGCAGTAAAGGACTCCCCTCCTACGAGCAGTACTTC. V and J are TRBV6-6 and TRBJ2-7, with a weak D call TRBD2 (5 bases). The CDR3 is 14 residues long. V was pared by 5 bases and J by 0 bases, with 11 bases between. Germline V CDR1 and CDR2: MNHNY, SVGAGI (reference sequence).

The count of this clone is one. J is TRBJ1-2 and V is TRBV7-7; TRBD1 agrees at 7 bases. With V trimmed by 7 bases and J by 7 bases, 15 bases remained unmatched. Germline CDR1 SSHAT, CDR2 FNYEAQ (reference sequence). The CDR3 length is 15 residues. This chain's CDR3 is CASNPAQGREGGYTF. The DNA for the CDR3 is TGTGCCAGCAACCCCGCACAGGGGCGTGAGGGTGGCTACACCTTC. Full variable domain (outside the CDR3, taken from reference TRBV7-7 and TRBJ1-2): GAGVSQSPRYKVTKRGQDVTLRCDPISSHATLYWYQQALGQGPEFLTYFNYEAQPDKSGLPSDRFSAERPEGSISTLTIQRTEQRDSAMYRCASNPAQGREGGYTFGSGTRLTVV.

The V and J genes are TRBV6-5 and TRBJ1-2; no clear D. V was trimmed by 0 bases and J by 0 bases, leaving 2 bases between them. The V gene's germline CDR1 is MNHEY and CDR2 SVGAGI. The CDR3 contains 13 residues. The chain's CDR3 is CASSYSANYGYTF. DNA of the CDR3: TGTGCCAGCAGTTACTCCGCTAACTATGGCTACACCTTC.